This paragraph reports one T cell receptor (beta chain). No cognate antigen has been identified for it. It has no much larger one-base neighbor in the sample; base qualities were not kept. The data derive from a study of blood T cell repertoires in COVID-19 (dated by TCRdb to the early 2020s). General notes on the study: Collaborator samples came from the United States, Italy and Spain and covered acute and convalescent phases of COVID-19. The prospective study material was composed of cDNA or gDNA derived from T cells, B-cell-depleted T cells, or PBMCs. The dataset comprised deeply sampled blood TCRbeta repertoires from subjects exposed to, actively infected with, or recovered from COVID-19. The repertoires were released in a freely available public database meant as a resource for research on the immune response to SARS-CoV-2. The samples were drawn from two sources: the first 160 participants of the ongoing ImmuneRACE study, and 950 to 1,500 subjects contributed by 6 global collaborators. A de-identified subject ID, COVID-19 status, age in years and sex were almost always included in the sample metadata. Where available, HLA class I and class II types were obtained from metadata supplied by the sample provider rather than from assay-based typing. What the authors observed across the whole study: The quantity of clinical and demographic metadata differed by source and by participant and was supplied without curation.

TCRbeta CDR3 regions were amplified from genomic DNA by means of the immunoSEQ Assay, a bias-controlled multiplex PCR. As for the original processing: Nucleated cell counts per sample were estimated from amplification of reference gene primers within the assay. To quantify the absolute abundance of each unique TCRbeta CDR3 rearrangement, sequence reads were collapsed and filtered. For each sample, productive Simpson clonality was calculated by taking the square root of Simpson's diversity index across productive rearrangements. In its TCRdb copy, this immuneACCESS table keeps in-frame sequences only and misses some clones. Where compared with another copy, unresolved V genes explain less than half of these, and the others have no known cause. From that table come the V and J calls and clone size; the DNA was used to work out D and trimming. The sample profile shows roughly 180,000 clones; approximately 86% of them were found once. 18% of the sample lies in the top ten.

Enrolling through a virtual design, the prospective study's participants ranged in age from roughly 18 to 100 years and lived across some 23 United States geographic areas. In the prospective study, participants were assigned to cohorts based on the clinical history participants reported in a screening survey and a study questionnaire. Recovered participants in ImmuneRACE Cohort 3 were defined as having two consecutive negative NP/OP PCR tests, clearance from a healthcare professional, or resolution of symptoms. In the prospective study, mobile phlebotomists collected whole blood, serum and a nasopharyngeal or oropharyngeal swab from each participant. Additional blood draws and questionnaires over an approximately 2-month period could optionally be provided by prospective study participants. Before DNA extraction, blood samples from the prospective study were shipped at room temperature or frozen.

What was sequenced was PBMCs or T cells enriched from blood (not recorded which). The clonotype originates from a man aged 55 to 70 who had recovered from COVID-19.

This receptor has the CDR3 CASSSRGGAVSYEQYF. The bases are TGTGCCAGCAGCTCCCGGGGGGGGGCCGTCTCCTACGAGCAGTACTTC. The chain links TRBV7-2 with TRBJ2-7, and 8 bases in between align with TRBD2. For this chain, trimming is 4 bases at the V end and 0 bases at the J end, and the number of junction bases without a gene match is 8. From a lookup of the germline V gene, CDR1 and CDR2 are SGHTA and FQGNSA. The CDR3 runs 16 amino acids, cysteine and phenylalanine included. The CDR3 DNA has 48 bases and is translated from base 1. The full variable domain, with segments outside the CDR3 supplied by the reference TRBV7-2 and TRBJ2-7 proteins, appears as GAGVSQSPSNKVTEKGKDVELRCDPISGHTALYWYRQSLGQGLEFLIYFQGNSAPDKSGLPSDRFSAERTGGSVSTLTIQRTQQEDSAVYLCASSSRGGAVSYEQYFGPGTRLTVT.